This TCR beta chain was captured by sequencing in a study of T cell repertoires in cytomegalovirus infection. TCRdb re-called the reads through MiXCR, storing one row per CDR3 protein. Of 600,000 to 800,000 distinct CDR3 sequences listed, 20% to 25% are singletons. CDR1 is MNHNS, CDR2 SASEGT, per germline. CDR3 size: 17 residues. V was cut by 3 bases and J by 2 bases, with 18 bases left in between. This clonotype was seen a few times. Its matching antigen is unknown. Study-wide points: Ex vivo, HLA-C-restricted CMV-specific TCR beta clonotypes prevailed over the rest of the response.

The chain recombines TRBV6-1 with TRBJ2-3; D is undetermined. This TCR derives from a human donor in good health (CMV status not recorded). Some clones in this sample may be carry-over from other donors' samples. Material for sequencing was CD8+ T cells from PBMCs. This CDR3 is CASSDLKWRPHTDTQYF. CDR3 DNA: TGTGCCAGCAGTGACCTTAAATGGCGGCCCCACACAGATACGCAGTATTTT.